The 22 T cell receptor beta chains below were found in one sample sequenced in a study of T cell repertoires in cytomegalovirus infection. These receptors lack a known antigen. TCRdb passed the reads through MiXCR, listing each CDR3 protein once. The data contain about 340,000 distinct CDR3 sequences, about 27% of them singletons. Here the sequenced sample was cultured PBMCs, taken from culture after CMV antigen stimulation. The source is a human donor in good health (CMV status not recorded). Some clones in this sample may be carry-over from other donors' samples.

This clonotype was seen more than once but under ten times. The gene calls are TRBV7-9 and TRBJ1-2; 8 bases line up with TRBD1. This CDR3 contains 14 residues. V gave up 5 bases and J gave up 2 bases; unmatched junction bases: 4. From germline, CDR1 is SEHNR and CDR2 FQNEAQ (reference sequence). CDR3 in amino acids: CASSPTGANYGYTF. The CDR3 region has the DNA TGTGCCAGCAGCCCGACAGGGGCCAACTATGGCTACACCTTC. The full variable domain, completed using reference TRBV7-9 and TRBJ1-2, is DTGVSQNPRHKITKRGQNVTFRCDPISEHNRLYWYRQTLGQGPEFLTYFQNEAQLEKSRLLSDRFSAERPKGSFSTLEIQRTEQGDSAMYLCASSPTGANYGYTFGSGTRLTVV.

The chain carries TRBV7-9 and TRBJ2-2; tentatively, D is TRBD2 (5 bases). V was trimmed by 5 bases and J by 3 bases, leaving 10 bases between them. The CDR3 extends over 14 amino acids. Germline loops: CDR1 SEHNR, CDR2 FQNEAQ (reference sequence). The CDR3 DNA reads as TGTGCCAGCAGCCCAGAGGGTGACACCGGGGAGCTGTTTTTT. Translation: CASSPEGDTGELFF.

The DNA of the CDR3 is TGCGCCAGCAGCTTGGAAGCGAGGGACTATGGCTACACCTTC. This translates into CASSLEARDYGYTF. The chain carries TRBV5-1 and TRBJ1-2; D is uncertain. V lost 0 bases to trimming and J lost 3 bases, with 9 bases between them. The CDR3 extends over 14 amino acids. Germline CDR1 reads SGHRS; CDR2 reads YFSETQ. Complete variable domain (other parts from reference TRBV5-1 and TRBJ1-2): KAGVTQTPRYLIKTRGQQVTLSCSPISGHRSVSWYQQTPGQGLQFLFEYFSETQRNKGNFPGRFSGRQFSNSRSEMNVSTLELGDSALYLCASSLEARDYGYTFGSGTRLTVV.

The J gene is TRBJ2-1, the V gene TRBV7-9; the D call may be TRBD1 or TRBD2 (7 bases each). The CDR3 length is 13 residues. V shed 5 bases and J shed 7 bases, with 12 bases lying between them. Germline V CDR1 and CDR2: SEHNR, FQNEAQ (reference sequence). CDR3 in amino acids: CASSQGGPNEQFF. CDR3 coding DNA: TGTGCCAGCAGCCAGGGGGGGCCAAATGAGCAGTTCTTC.

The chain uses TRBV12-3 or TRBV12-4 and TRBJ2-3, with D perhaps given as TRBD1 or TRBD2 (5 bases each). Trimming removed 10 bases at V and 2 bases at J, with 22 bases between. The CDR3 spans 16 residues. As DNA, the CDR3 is TGTGCCACCCTTCAGGGAGTCAGACCATACACAGATACGCAGTATTTT. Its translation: CATLQGVRPYTDTQYF.

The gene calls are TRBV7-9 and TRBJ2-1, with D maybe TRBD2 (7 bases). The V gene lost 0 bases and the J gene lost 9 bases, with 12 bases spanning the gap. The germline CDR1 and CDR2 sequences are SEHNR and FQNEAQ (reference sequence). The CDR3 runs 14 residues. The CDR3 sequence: CASSLAGGATEQFF. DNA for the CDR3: TGTGCCAGCAGCTTAGCGGGGGGGGCGACTGAGCAGTTCTTC.

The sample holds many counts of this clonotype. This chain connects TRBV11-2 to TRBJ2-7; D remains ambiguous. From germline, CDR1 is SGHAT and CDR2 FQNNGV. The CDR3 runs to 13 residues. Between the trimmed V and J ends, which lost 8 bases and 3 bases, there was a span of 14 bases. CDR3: CASATPPNYEQYF. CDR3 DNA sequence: TGTGCCAGCGCGACACCCCCCAACTACGAGCAGTACTTC.

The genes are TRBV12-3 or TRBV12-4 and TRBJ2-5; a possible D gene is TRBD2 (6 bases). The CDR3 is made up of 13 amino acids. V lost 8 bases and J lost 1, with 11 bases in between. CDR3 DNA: TGTGCCAGCCGGCGGGGCAGCCAAGAGACCCAGTACTTC. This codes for CASRRGSQETQYF.

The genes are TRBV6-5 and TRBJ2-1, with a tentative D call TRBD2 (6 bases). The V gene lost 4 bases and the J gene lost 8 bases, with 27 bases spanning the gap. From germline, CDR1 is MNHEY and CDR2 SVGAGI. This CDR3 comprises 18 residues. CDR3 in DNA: TGTGCCAGCAGTTCGACAATCCCGGGCCTCGAAAGGGAGGATGAGCAGTTCTTC. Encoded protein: CASSSTIPGLEREDEQFF.

The CDR3 DNA reads TGTGCCAGCAGCTCCGGACTGCTGAGAAGCACAGATACGCAGTATTTT. It codes for CASSSGLLRSTDTQYF. The chain has TRBV5-4 and TRBJ2-3, with a possible D match to TRBD2 (5 bases). CDR3 length equals 16 residues. The germline gives CDR1 SGHNT, CDR2 YYREEE (reference sequence). V dropped 3 bases and J dropped 0 bases, with 14 bases sitting between them.

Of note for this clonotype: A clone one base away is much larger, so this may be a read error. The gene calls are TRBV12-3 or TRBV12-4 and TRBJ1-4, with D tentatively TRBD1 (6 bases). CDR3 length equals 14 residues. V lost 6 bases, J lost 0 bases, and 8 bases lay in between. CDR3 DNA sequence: TGTGCCAGCAGGTCAGGGGCAACTAATGAAAAACTGTTTTTT. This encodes CASRSGATNEKLFF.

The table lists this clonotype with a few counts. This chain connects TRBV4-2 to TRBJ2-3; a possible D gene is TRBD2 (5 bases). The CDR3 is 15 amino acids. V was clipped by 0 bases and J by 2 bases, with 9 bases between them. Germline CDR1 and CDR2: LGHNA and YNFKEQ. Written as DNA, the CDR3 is TGTGCCAGCAGCCAAGAAGGAGGCCTCACAGATACGCAGTATTTT. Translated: CASSQEGGLTDTQYF.

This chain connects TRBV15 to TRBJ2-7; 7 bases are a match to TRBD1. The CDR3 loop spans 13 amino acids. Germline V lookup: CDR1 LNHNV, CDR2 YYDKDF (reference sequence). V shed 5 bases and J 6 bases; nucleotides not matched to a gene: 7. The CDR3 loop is CATSPLRQGEQYF. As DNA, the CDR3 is TGTGCCACCAGCCCACTTAGACAGGGCGAGCAGTACTTC.

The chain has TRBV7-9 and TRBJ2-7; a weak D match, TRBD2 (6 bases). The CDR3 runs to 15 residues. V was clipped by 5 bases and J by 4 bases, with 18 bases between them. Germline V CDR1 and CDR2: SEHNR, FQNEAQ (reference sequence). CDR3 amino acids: CASSPRGGREYEQYF. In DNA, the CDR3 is TGTGCCAGCAGCCCCCGGGGAGGCAGGGAGTACGAGCAGTACTTC.

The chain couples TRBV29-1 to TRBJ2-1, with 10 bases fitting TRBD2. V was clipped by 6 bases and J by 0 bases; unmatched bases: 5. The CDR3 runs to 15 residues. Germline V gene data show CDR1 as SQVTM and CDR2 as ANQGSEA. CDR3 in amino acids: CSVASGSGSYNEQFF. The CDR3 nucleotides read TGCAGCGTCGCTAGCGGGAGTGGCTCCTACAATGAGCAGTTCTTC.

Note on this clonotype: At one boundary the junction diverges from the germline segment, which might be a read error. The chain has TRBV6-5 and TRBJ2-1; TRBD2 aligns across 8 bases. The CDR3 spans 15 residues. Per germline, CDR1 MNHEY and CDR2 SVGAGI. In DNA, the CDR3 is TGTGCCAGCAGTTACGCCGACGCCGGGACTAGATTTTTGCTCTTC. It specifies CASSYADAGTRFLLF.

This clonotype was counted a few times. The CDR3: CASSYSSGRAHNEQFF. The CDR3 bases are TGTGCCAGCAGTTACTCTAGCGGGAGGGCCCATAATGAGCAGTTCTTC. The chain has TRBV6-5 and TRBJ2-1; 11 bases are shared with TRBD2. Germline CDR1 is MNHEY and CDR2 is SVGAGI. J gave up 7 bases and V 0 bases, and 5 bases lay outside the gene matches. The CDR3 runs 16 residues.

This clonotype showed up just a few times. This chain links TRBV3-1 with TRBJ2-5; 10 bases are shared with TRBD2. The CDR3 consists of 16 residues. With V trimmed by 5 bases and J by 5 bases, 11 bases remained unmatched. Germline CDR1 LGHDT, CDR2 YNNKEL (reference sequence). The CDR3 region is CASSYRLAGLRETQYF. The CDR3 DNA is TGTGCCAGCAGCTACCGACTAGCGGGCCTCCGGGAGACCCAGTACTTC.

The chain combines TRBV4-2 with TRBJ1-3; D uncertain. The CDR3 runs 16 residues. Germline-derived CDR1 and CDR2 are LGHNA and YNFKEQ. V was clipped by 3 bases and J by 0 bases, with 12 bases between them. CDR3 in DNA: TGTGCCAGCAGCCAGGGCCAGGCCGACTCTGGAAACACCATATATTTT. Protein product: CASSQGQADSGNTIYF.

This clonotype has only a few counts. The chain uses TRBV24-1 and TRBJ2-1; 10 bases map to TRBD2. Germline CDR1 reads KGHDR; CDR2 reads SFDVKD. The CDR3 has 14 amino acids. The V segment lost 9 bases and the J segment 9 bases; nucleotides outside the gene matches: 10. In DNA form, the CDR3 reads TGTGCCACCGGGGGAGCGGGAGGGTGGGGTGAGCAGTTCTTC. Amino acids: CATGGAGGWGEQFF.

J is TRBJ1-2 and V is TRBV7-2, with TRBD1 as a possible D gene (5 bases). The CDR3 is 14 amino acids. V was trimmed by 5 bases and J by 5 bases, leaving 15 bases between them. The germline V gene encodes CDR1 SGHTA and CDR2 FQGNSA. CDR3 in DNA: TGTGCCAGCAGCCCCACAGGAAGGGGATATGGCTACACCTTC. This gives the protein CASSPTGRGYGYTF.

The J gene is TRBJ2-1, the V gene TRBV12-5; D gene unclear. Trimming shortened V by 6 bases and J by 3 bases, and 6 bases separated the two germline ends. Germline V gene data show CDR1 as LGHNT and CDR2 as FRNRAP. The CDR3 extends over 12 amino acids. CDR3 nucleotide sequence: TGTGCTAGTGGGGTAAACTACAATGAGCAGTTCTTC. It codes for CASGVNYNEQFF.